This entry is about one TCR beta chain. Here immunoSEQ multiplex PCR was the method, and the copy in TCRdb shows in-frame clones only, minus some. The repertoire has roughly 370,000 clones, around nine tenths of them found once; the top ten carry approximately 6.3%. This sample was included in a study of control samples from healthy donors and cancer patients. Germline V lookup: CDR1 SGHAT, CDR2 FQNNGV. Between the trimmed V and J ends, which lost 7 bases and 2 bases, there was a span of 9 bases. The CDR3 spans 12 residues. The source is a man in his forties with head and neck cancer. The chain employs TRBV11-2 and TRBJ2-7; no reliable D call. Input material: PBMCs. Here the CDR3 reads CASTHMAYEQYF. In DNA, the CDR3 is TGTGCCAGCACCCATATGGCCTACGAGCAGTACTTC.